The clone carrying this T cell receptor beta chain was detected only once. Its cognate antigen is unknown. V lost 2 bases to trimming and J lost 10 bases; unmatched junction nucleotides: 5. This CDR3 is 13 amino acids long. Germline CDR1 is SGDLS and CDR2 is YYNGEE. This sample was taken from a study of T cell repertoires in cytomegalovirus infection. Across the study: Through public TCR beta signatures, both CMV infection and matching HLA type were indicated. Notes on the study in general: In two of eight donors, the top clonotype was HLA-C-restricted CMV-specific.

MiXCR, applied by TCRdb to the reads, yields one record per CDR3 protein. The top ten clones hold 93% of a sample with approximately 73,000 distinct CDR3 sequences, roughly 40% of them seen once. The chain uses TRBV9 and TRBJ2-1; 8 nucleotides line up with TRBD1. The input for sequencing was CD8+ T cells from cultured PBMCs, taken from culture after CMV antigen stimulation. The origin of this receptor is a human donor in good health (CMV status not recorded). Some clones in this sample may be carry-over from other donors' samples. For the CDR3, the DNA is TGTGCCAGCAGCGTTGGACAGGGTCGCGAGCAGTTCTTC. It encodes CASSVGQGREQFF.